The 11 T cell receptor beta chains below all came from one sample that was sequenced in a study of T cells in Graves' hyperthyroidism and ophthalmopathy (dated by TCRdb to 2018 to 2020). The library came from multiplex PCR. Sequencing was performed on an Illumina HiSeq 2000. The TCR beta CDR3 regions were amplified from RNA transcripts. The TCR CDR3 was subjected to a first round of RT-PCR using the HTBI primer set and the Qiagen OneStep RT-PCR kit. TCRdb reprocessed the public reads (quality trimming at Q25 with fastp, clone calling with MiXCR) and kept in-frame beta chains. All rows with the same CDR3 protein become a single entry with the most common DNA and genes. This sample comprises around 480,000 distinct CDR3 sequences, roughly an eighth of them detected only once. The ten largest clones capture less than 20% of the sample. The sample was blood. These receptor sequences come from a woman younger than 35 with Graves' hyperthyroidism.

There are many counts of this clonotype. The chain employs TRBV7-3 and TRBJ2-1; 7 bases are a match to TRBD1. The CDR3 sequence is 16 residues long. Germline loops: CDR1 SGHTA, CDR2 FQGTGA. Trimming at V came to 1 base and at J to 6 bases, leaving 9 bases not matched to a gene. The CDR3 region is CASSLRAGGRGNEQFF. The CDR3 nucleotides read TGTGCCAGCAGCTTAAGGGCAGGGGGAAGGGGCAATGAGCAGTTCTTC.

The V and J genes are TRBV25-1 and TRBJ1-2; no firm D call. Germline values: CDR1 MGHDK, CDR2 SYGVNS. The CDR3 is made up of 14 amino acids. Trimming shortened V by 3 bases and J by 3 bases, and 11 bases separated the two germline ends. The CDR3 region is CASSDGVPYYGYTF. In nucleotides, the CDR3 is TGTGCCAGCAGTGACGGGGTACCTTACTATGGCTACACCTTC.

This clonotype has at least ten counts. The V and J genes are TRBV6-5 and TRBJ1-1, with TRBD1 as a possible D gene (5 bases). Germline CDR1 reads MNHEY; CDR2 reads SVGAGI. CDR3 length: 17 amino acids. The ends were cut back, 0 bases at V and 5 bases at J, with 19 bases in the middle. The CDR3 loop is CASSYSFGRWGLTEAFF. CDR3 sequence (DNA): TGTGCCAGCAGTTACTCGTTCGGGAGGTGGGGCTTGACTGAAGCTTTCTTT.

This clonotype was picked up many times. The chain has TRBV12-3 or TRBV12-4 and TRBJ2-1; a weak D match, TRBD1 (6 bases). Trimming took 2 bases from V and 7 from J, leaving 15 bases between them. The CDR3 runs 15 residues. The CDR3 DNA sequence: TGTGCCAGCAGTTTATGGCAGGGCCAGGGGAATGAGCAGTTCTTC. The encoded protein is CASSLWQGQGNEQFF.

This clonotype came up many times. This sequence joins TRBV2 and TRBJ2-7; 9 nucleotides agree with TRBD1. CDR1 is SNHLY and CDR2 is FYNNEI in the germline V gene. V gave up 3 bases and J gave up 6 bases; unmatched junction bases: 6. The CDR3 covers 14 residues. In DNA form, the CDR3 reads TGTGCCAGCAGTGAGGACAGGGGTTCTGTCGAGCAGTACTTC. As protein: CASSEDRGSVEQYF. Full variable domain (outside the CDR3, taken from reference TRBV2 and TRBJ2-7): EPEVTQTPSHQVTQMGQEVILRCVPISNHLYFYWYRQILGQKVEFLVSFYNNEISEKSEIFDDQFSVERPDGSNFTLKIRSTKLEDSAMYFCASSEDRGSVEQYFGPGTRLTVT.

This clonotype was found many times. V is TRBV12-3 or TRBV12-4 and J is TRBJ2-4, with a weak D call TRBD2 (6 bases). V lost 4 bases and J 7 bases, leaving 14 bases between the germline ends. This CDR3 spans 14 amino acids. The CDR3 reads CASSSGNGGNIQYF. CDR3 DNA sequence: TGTGCCAGCAGTTCGGGTAACGGAGGGAACATTCAGTACTTC.

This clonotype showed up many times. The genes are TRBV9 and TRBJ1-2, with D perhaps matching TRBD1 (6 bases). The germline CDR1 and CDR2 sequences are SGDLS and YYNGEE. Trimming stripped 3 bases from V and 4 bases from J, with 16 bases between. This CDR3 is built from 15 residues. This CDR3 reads CASSGGHPEGYGYTF. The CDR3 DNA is TGTGCCAGCAGCGGGGGACATCCGGAGGGCTATGGCTACACCTTC. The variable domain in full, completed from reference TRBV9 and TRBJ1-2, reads DSGVTQTPKHLITATGQRVTLRCSPRSGDLSVYWYQQSLDQGLQFLIQYYNGEERAKGNILERFSAQQFPDLHSELNLSSLELGDSALYFCASSGGHPEGYGYTFGSGTRLTVV.

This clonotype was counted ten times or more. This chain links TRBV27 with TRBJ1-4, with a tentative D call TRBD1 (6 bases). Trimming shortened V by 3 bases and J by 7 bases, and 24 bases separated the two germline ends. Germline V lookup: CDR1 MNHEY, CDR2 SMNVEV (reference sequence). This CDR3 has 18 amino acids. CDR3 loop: CASSFLGPGAQGGEKLFF. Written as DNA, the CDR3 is TGTGCCAGCAGTTTTTTGGGCCCGGGGGCACAGGGTGGTGAAAAACTGTTTTTT.

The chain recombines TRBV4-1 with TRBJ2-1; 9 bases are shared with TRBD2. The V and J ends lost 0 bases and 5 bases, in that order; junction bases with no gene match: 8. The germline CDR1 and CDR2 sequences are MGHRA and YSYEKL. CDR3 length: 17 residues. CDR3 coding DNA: TGCGCCAGCAGCCAAGATCAATGGGTAGCGGGAGACAATGAGCAGTTCTTC. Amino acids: CASSQDQWVAGDNEQFF.

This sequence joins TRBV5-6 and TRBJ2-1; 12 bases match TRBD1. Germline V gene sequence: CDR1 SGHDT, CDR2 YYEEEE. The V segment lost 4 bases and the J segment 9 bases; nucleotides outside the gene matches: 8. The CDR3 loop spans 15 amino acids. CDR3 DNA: TGTGCCAGCAGCAGGGGACAGGGGGCGCGGGCTGAGCAGTTCTTC. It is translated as CASSRGQGARAEQFF. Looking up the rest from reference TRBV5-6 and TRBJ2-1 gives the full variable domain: DAGVTQSPTHLIKTRGQQVTLRCSPKSGHDTVSWYQQALGQGPQFIFQYYEEEERQRGNFPDRFSGHQFPNYSSELNVNALLLGDSALYLCASSRGQGARAEQFFGPGTRLTVL.

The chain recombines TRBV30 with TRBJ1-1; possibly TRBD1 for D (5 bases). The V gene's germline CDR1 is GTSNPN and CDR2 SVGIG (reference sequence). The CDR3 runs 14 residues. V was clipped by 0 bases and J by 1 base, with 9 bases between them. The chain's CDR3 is CAWSVLTGNTEAFF. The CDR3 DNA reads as TGTGCCTGGAGTGTACTAACAGGGAACACTGAAGCTTTCTTT.